This T cell receptor (beta chain) was recovered during a study of tumor and adjacent non-tumor tissue in lung cancer. Study-wide background: Patients were aged about 30 to 76, roughly 9 men and about 5 women, stage I to III.

Whole-study results and caveats: Top 100 clones took a larger repertoire share in normal lung.

The template was RNA from unsorted bulk tissue. More than 3 cm separated this lung sample from the edge of the tumor. Between August and November 2014, newly diagnosed, chemotherapy-naive lung cancer patients underwent thoracic surgery in China. This clonotype was recorded at least ten times. Its target is not known. The CDR3 covers 16 residues. In germline, CDR1 is MGHRA, CDR2 YSYEKL. The V gene lost 1 base and the J gene lost 11 bases, with 23 bases spanning the gap. Three rounds of nested PCR, following a modified ARM-PCR protocol, produced the TCRbeta library. TCRdb used MiXCR to reprocess the multiplex PCR reads, holding one entry per CDR3 protein. The sample has under 85,000 distinct CDR3 sequences, over 65% seen once.

This chain uses TRBV4-1 with TRBJ1-1; tentatively, D is TRBD1 (6 bases). This receptor was taken from a man between 65 and 80 years old with non-small cell lung cancer. The material sequenced was distant non-tumor lung tissue. The CDR3 DNA follows: TGCGCCAGCAGCCAAGCTCCCGGGGGCGCCGGTAGTTGGGCTTTCTTT. It codes for CASSQAPGGAGSWAFF.